The clone carrying this T cell receptor beta chain appeared a few times. Its antigen is not known. TCR beta CDR3 region amplification was performed from RNA transcripts. TCR CDR3 underwent first-round RT-PCR with the HTBI primer set. TCRdb ran MiXCR on the multiplex PCR reads and lists one entry per CDR3 protein. Of about 380,000 distinct CDR3 sequences in the sample, about 14% were seen once. CDR1 is SGHNT, CDR2 YYREEE, per germline (reference sequence). This CDR3 is 13 amino acids long. V was shortened by 2 bases and J by 1 base, with 6 bases between the two germline ends. Preceding any ophthalmopathy symptoms, the blood sample dates from first hyperthyroidism diagnosis. The data were obtained in a study of T cells in Graves' hyperthyroidism and ophthalmopathy. Study findings and constraints: Researchers found most expanded thyroid clonotypes above 0.001 in blood as well.

The TCR comes from a man aged 25 to 45 with Graves' hyperthyroidism that later progressed to Graves' ophthalmopathy. The chain is built from TRBV5-4 and TRBJ2-5; no reliable D call. Sequencing input: blood. The DNA of the CDR3 is TGTGCCAGCAGCTTAACGCCCCAAGAGACCCAGTACTTC. It translates to CASSLTPQETQYF.